This T cell receptor (beta chain) was sequenced in a study of blood T cell repertoires in COVID-19. For the study at large: PBMCs, B-cell-depleted T cells, or T cells were the source of the cDNA or gDNA that made up the material.

Assay: immunoSEQ multiplex PCR; the TCRdb copy retains only in-frame clones and omits some. The table records 170,000 or so clones, around 87% of them present only once. Germline lookup yields CDR1 KGHDR and CDR2 SFDVKD. The CDR3 runs to 14 residues. With V trimmed by 3 bases and J by 3 bases, 2 bases remained unmatched. The chain uses TRBV24-1 and TRBJ2-3; 7 nucleotides align to TRBD1. What was sequenced was peripheral blood. This sequence was found in a middle-aged man with active or convalescent COVID-19. CDR3 in amino acids: CATSDPTGTDTQYF. CDR3 coding DNA: TGTGCCACCAGTGATCCGACAGGGACAGATACGCAGTATTTT.